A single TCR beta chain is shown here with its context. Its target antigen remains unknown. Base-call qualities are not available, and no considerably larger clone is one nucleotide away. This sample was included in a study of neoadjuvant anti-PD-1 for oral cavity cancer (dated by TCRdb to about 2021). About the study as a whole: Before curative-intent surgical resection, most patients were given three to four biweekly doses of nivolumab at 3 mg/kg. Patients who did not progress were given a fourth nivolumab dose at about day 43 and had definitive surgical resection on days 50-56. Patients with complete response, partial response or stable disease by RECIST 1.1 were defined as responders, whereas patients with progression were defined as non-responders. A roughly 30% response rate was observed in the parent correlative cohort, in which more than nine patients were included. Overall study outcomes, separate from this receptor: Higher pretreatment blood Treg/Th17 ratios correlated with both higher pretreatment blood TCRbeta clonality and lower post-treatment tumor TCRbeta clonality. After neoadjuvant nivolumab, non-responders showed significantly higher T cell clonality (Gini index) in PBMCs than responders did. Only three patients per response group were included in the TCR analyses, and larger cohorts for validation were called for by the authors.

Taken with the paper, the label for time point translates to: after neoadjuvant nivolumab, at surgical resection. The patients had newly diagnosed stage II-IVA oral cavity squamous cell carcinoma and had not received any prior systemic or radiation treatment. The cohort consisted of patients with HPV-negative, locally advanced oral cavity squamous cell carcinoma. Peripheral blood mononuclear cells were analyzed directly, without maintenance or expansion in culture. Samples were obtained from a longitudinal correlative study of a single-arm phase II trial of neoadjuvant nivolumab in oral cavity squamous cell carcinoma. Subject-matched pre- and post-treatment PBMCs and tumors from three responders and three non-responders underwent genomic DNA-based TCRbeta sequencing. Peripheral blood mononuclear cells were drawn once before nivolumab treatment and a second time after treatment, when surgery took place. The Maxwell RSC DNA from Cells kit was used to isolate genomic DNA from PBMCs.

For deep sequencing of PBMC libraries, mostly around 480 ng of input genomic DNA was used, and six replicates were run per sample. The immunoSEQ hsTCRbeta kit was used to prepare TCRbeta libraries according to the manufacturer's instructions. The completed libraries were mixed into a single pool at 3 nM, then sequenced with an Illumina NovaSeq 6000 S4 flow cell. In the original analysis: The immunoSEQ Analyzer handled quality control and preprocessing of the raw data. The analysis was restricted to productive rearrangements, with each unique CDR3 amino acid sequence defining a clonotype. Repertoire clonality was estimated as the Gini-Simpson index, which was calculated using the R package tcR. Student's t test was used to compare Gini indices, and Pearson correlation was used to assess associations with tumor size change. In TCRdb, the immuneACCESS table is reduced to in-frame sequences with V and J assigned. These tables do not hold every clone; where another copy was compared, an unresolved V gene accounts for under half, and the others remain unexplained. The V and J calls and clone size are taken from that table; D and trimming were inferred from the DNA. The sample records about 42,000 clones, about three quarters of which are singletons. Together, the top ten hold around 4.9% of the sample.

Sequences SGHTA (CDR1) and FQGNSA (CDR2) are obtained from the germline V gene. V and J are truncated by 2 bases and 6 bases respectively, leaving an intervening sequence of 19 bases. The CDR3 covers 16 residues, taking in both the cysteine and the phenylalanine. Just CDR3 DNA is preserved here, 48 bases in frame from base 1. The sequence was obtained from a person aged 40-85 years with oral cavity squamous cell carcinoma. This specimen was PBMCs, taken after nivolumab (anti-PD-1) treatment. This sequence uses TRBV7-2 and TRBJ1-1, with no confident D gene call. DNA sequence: TGTGCCAGCAGCTTATTCGGCCCCCCTCTGAGCGCTGAAGCTTTCTTT. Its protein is CASSLFGPPLSAEAFF.